This TCR beta chain was documented in a study of blood T cell repertoires in COVID-19. Across the whole study: PBMCs, B-cell-depleted T cells, or T cells were the source of the cDNA or gDNA that made up the material.

Some clones are missing from TCRdb's copy, which holds only in-frame ones; the method was immunoSEQ multiplex PCR. The profile shows approximately 140,000 clones, about 83% of them singletons. This CDR3 contains 13 residues. Germline CDR1 is LNHDA and CDR2 is SQIVND (reference sequence). J gave up 2 bases and V 8 bases, and 4 bases lay outside the gene matches. The origin of this receptor is a young man with COVID-19, enrolled during active disease. V usage is TRBV19 and J usage is TRBJ2-7, with 9 bases aligning to TRBD2. Material: peripheral blood. CDR3 amino acids: CASGLASTYEQYF. As DNA, the CDR3 is TGTGCCAGTGGACTAGCGTCGACCTACGAGCAGTACTTC.